The present entry profiles one T cell receptor beta chain with its context. The sample holds a few counts of this clonotype. No cognate antigen has been identified for it. No base quality values were provided; no much bigger clone lies one nucleotide off. The source of the sample is a study of blood T cells in healthy people across ages (dated by TCRdb to the mid-2010s). For the study in its entirety: Template switching captured roughly one uniquely barcoded TCR beta cDNA molecule per two T cells in model experiments. Donors of different ages were randomly distributed across sequencing lanes to avoid experimental bias. For two donors (one aged 18 to 30 and one aged 80 or older), the study analyzed two additional independent replicas of 1 million unique cDNA reads from the same blood draw. Age-related changes in TCR beta repertoire diversity were measured in the study by deep sequencing normalized with unique cDNA molecular identifiers. The donors were split into four age groups: young (average about 16 years), middle-aged (39), aged (over 55) and long-lived (approximately 80). The full study reports these points: Since profiling was done on bulk unsorted PBMCs, naive and antigen-experienced compartments could not be conclusively compared. Compared with the aged group, the long-lived group had more naive CD4+ T cells, fewer expanded clones and increased TCR diversity, suggesting age selection. Estimates of total diversity from one million sequenced T cells were regarded as lower bounds and underestimates. As age increased, observed TCR beta diversity per million T cells dropped in a roughly linear way, and a significant reduction was already evident by age 40. Donor CMV infection status was unknown, potentially confounding age-related changes in expanded clonotypes. The percentage of naive T cells measured by flow cytometry correlated strongly with observed TCR beta diversity.

From cysteine to phenylalanine, the CDR3 is 14 amino acids long. Only the CDR3 DNA is retained, 42 bases long and in frame from the first base. V was cut back by 4 bases and J by 3 bases, leaving a gap of 10 bases between them. From a lookup of the germline V gene, CDR1 and CDR2 are SNHLY and FYNNEI. The library was generated by 5' RACE. Sequencing instrument: Illumina HiSeq 2500. A second roughly 7 to 11 cycle PCR used a sample-barcoded 5' primer and a J-beta primer mix. A template-switch 5' adaptor carrying 12 random nucleotides introduced a unique molecular identifier onto each TCR beta cDNA molecule. Each sample yielded at least 3 million CDR3-containing paired-end reads. The Mint cDNA synthesis kit, primed by a TRBC-specific oligonucleotide, was used to synthesize first-strand cDNA from all RNA. After uracil-DNA glycosylase treatment, a first 18-cycle PCR used universal primers M1SS and BC2_uni_R on all cDNA. The authors' analysis ran thus. For normalization, 1 million high-quality reads, each with a distinct molecular identifier, were randomly selected from each sample. Instead of being binned into consensus sequences, reads with shared molecular identifiers were discarded. CDR3 identification, clonotype clustering and error correction used MiTCR with a Q25 quality threshold and the strictest error-elimination algorithm. A nonparametric unseen species model with Euler transformation was used to estimate a lower bound on total TCR beta diversity. TCRdb applied fastp at Q25 and MiXCR to the public reads, then kept only in-frame beta chains. Every entry covers one CDR3 protein and lists the most common genes and DNA from its rows. Clone size and V and J calls follow TCRdb, not the original study. The sample includes around 990,000 distinct CDR3 sequences, with more than 30% observed a single time. The top ten hold less than 15% of the sample.

Donors were a few dozen systemically healthy Caucasian individuals from Russia aged 6 to 90 years. Each donor gave approximately 10 milliliters of peripheral blood, collected into EDTA-treated Vacutainer tubes. PBMCs were isolated by Ficoll-Paque density-gradient centrifugation, with at least 7 million obtained per sample. Trizol reagent was used to extract total RNA from PBMCs, with at least 6 micrograms per sample. The percentages of naive CD45RAhigh/CD27high T cells were determined by flow cytometry on a PBMC aliquot from every donor. The receptor's source is a man between 18 and 29 years old in good health. Material for sequencing was blood. The chain links TRBV2 with TRBJ2-1; perhaps TRBD1 is the D gene, with 5 bases matching. The bases read TGTGCCAGCAGTGCGACAGAGAACTACAATGAGCAGTTCTTC. This is translated as CASSATENYNEQFF.